This record covers a single T cell receptor beta chain. Its antigen is unknown. The sample is drawn from a study of vaccination and CD4 T cells after COVID-19. The ends were cut back, 5 bases at V and 1 base at J, with 17 bases in the middle. The CDR3 totals 16 residues. The germline V gene encodes CDR1 MDHEN and CDR2 SYDVKM. Documented treatment: approximately 9-day PBMC culture with coronavirus spike peptide pools or control peptides (ViraFEST assay). Each well held 2 million to 2.5 million PBMCs in IL-2 (around 10 IU/ml) medium with roughly 9.7 ug/ml peptide pools. The Oncomine TCR Beta short-read assay sequenced DNA from cultured CD4+ T cells. TCRdb redid the calling of the PCR reads with MiXCR, one entry per CDR3 protein. The table has 15,000 to 18,000 distinct CDR3 sequences, over 45% seen once.

The sequence came from a human donor who had recovered from COVID-19. Source: CD4+ T cells from blood, cultured in vitro, taken before SARS-CoV-2 vaccination. V is TRBV28 and J is TRBJ1-1; D unclear. CDR3 bases: TGTGCCAGCAGTAGCCCCCGGGCAGCGCAGAACACTGAAGCTTTCTTT. Amino acid sequence: CASSSPRAAQNTEAFF.